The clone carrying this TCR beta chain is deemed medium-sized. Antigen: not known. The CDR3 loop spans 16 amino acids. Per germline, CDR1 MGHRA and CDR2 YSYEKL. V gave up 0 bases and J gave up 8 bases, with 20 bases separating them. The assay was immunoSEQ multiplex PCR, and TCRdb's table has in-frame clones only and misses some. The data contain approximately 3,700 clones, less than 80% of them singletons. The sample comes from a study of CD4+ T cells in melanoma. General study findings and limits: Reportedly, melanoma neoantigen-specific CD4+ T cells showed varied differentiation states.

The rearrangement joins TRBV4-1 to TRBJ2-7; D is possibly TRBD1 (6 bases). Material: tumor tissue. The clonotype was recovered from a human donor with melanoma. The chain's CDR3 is CASSQDFAGVLVQQYF. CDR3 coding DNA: TGCGCCAGCAGCCAAGATTTCGCAGGGGTCCTAGTACAGCAGTACTTC.